What follows are 24 T cell receptor beta chains derived from one specimen sequenced in a study of cytomegalovirus exposure and HLA in healthy donors. A multiplex PCR was run with 60 Vbeta primers and 13 Jbeta primers. Method: immunoSEQ multiplex PCR; TCRdb's copy keeps in-frame clones and lacks some. The table for this sample gives approximately 190,000 clones. Source material: PBMCs. The receptor set was obtained from a man aged 30 to 39 in good health and CMV-seronegative.

V and J are TRBV6-6 and TRBJ1-5; D gene uncertain. V lost 2 bases and J lost 1, with 6 bases in between. From germline, CDR1 is MNHNY and CDR2 SVGAGI (reference sequence). The CDR3 extends over 14 amino acids. The DNA for the CDR3 is TGTGCCAGCAGTTACCGGGGAAGCAATCAGCCCCAGCATTTT. Its translation: CASSYRGSNQPQHF.

The J gene is TRBJ2-7, the V gene TRBV10-3; D uncertain. The CDR3 extends over 12 amino acids. Germline V gives CDR1 ENHRY, CDR2 SYGVKD. V shed 10 bases and J shed 6 bases, with 16 bases lying between them. CDR3 sequence reads: CATSIRNSEQYF. The CDR3, as DNA: TGTGCCACCTCGATTCGAAATAGCGAGCAGTACTTC.

This chain links TRBV5-1 with TRBJ1-2; the D gene is possibly TRBD1 (6 bases). V lost 0 bases and J lost 3, with 15 bases in between. CDR1 and CDR2 from the germline V gene are SGHRS and YFSETQ. This CDR3 region has 16 residues. In DNA form, the CDR3 reads TGCGCCAGCAGCTTGGCCCTATCCTGGACAGACTATGGCTACACCTTC. This sequence encodes CASSLALSWTDYGYTF.

CDR3 sequence reads: CAWSRGLYNSPLHF. CDR3 sequence (DNA): TGTGCCTGGAGTCGAGGGTTGTATAATTCACCCCTCCACTTT. This sequence joins TRBV30 and TRBJ1-6, with unresolved D. Trimming left V 2 bases short and J 4 bases short, with 9 bases between. Germline V gives CDR1 GTSNPN, CDR2 SVGIG (reference sequence). This CDR3 comprises 14 residues. Drawing the rest from reference TRBV30 and TRBJ1-6, the complete variable domain is SQTIHQWPATLVQPVGSPLSLECTVEGTSNPNLYWYRQAAGRGLQLLFYSVGIGQISSEVPQNLSASRPQDRQFILSSKKLLLSDSGFYLCAWSRGLYNSPLHFGNGTRLTVT.

The gene calls are TRBV11-2 and TRBJ2-3; TRBD2 aligns across 7 bases. This CDR3 spans 15 amino acids. Unmatched junction bases numbered 7, after V lost 5 bases and J lost 2 bases. Looked up from germline, CDR1 is SGHAT and CDR2 is FQNNGV. CDR3 protein: CASSVSLADTDTQYF. As DNA, the CDR3 is TGTGCCAGCAGCGTAAGTCTAGCGGACACAGATACGCAGTATTTT.

V and J are TRBV5-1 and TRBJ2-1; D is undetermined. The V end was cut by 1 base, the J end by 9 bases, with 5 bases between. The germline gives CDR1 SGHRS, CDR2 YFSETQ. The CDR3 extends over 11 amino acids. The CDR3 is CASSLQVEQFF. CDR3 in DNA: TGCGCCAGCAGCTTGCAGGTTGAGCAGTTCTTC.

This sequence joins TRBV14 and TRBJ1-2, with 7 bases aligning to TRBD1. This CDR3 comprises 14 residues. Germline V CDR1 and CDR2: SGHDN, FVKESK. Germline trimming cut 4 bases from V and 2 bases from J; bases unmatched to any gene: 4. For the CDR3, the DNA is TGTGCCAGCAGCCGGCCACAGGGGAACTATGGCTACACCTTC. This translates into CASSRPQGNYGYTF.

This sequence joins TRBV2 and TRBJ1-5; a possible D gene is TRBD1 (5 bases). Deletions cut 8 bases from V and 6 bases from J, with 23 bases between. Looked up from germline, CDR1 is SNHLY and CDR2 is FYNNEI. The CDR3 length is 16 residues. CDR3: CASLDLRDSRVQPQHF. The CDR3 DNA reads TGTGCCAGCCTTGACCTCCGGGACTCGAGGGTTCAGCCCCAGCATTTT.

This rearrangement joins TRBV19 to TRBJ2-2; 11 bases are shared with TRBD2. The germline V gene has CDR1 LNHDA and CDR2 SQIVND (reference sequence). With V trimmed by 7 bases and J by 3 bases, 13 bases remained unmatched. This CDR3 comprises 18 residues. The CDR3 sequence is CASNRAISGRADTGELFF. The CDR3 DNA is TGTGCCAGTAACCGAGCCATTAGCGGGAGGGCCGACACCGGGGAGCTGTTTTTT.

The rearrangement uses TRBV21-1 and TRBJ2-1; no check of the table's D call, TRBD1, against the DNA was made. TRBV21-1 is reported as a pseudogene. This CDR3 has 15 amino acids. The CDR3 here is CASSIGGQGANEQFF. The CDR3 DNA sequence: TGTGCCAGCAGCATAGGTGGGCAGGGGGCAAATGAGCAGTTCTTC.

V usage is TRBV4-1 and J usage is TRBJ1-1; 12 positions agree with TRBD1. Per the germline V gene, CDR1 is MGHRA and CDR2 is YSYEKL. CDR3 size: 16 residues. Trimming took 3 bases from V and 5 from J; bases not matched to a gene: 7. The CDR3 protein is CASSQGQGAMRTEAFF. CDR3 DNA sequence: TGCGCCAGCAGCCAGGGACAGGGGGCGATGAGGACTGAAGCTTTCTTT.

The gene calls are TRBV5-5 and TRBJ1-5; D possibly corresponds to TRBD1 (6 bases). The CDR3 runs to 16 residues. The germline V gene encodes CDR1 SGHKS and CDR2 YYEKEE (reference sequence). V lost 4 bases, J lost 0 bases, and 14 bases lay in between. The CDR3 nucleotides are TGTGCCAGCAGCCTAATGACAGGTAATAGCAATCAGCCCCAGCATTTT. The encoded protein is CASSLMTGNSNQPQHF.

The chain joins TRBV27 to TRBJ2-3, with 9 bases aligning to TRBD2. V shed 10 bases, J shed 7 bases, and the junction held 24 bases outside the gene matches. CDR1 and CDR2 from the germline V gene are MNHEY and SMNVEV (reference sequence). The CDR3 loop spans 18 amino acids. The CDR3 loop is CATGWGVPGAGGLNTQYF. The CDR3, as DNA: TGTGCCACCGGGTGGGGGGTCCCCGGGGCGGGGGGGCTGAATACGCAGTATTTT.

Comments on this clone: The junction departs from the called germline gene at one end, perhaps through a read error. The rearrangement joins TRBV6-5 to TRBJ2-3; 8 nucleotides align to TRBD2. The germline CDR1 and CDR2 sequences are MNHEY and SVGAGI. The CDR3 is 16 amino acids. In nucleotides, the CDR3 is TGTGCCAGCAGTTACTCCTACCGGGGGGGCACAGATACGCGGTATTTT. Translation gives CASSYSYRGGTDTRYF.

This chain uses TRBV6-1 with TRBJ2-5; 14 nucleotides align to TRBD2. The CDR3 loop spans 18 amino acids. The trim removed 1 base at V and 2 bases at J, leaving 6 bases unmatched. Germline V CDR1 and CDR2: MNHNS, SASEGT. Written as DNA, the CDR3 is TGTGCCAGCAGTGAAGGACCCGGACTAGCGGGGGGACAAGAGACCCAGTACTTC. This codes for CASSEGPGLAGGQETQYF.

The V and J genes are TRBV9 and TRBJ2-7; 7 nucleotides align to TRBD1. The CDR3 length is 17 residues. The V gene's germline CDR1 is SGDLS and CDR2 YYNGEE. V shed 3 bases, J shed 1 base, and the junction held 13 bases outside the gene matches. DNA for the CDR3: TGTGCCAGCAGCGAGGGGCCCACAGGGGCAGCATCCTACGAGCAGTACTTC. Translated, it gives CASSEGPTGAASYEQYF.

The chain links TRBV4-1 to TRBJ1-3, with TRBD1 identical over 7 bases. Germline V gene sequence: CDR1 MGHRA, CDR2 YSYEKL. The CDR3 extends over 16 amino acids. Trimming took 0 bases from V and 0 from J; bases not matched to a gene: 2. The CDR3 region has the DNA TGCGCCAGCAGCCAAGAGTGGGACAGCTCTGGAAACACCATATATTTT. It codes for CASSQEWDSSGNTIYF.

The chain links TRBV14 to TRBJ2-3; 11 bases fit TRBD2. The CDR3 contains 19 residues. From germline, CDR1 is SGHDN and CDR2 FVKESK. After removal of 0 bases from V and 0 bases from J, the junction contained 8 bases not matched to a gene. The CDR3 sequence: CASSQDFTSGGTSTDTQYF. CDR3 coding DNA: TGTGCCAGCAGCCAAGATTTCACTAGCGGGGGCACTAGCACAGATACGCAGTATTTT. The whole variable domain, remainder taken from reference TRBV14 and TRBJ2-3, is EAGVTQFPSHSVIEKGQTVTLRCDPISGHDNLYWYRRVMGKEIKFLLHFVKESKQDESGMPNNRFLAERTGGTYSTLKVQPAELEDSGVYFCASSQDFTSGGTSTDTQYFGPGTRLTVL.

The rearrangement joins TRBV2 to TRBJ2-7; TRBD1 agrees at 10 bases. CDR3 length: 14 residues. Germline CDR1 and CDR2: SNHLY and FYNNEI. Losses at the gene ends were 7 bases for V and 3 bases for J; bases not matched to a gene: 6. The CDR3 nucleotides are TGTGCCAGCACCAGACAGGGGGCCCGCTACGAGCAGTACTTC. Encoded protein: CASTRQGARYEQYF.

This chain links TRBV6-5 with TRBJ2-7; 7 bases agree with TRBD1. This CDR3 region has 16 residues. CDR1 MNHEY and CDR2 SVGAGI come from the germline V gene. V shed 2 bases, J shed 2 bases, and the junction held 9 bases outside the gene matches. CDR3 loop: CASSYRRQGPAYEQYF. CDR3 coding DNA: TGTGCCAGCAGTTACCGGAGACAGGGCCCTGCCTACGAGCAGTACTTC.

The chain uses TRBV19 and TRBJ1-4, with D unclear. The germline V and J ends were trimmed by 5 bases and 7 bases, with 17 bases remaining between them. CDR3 length equals 15 residues. Looked up from germline, CDR1 is LNHDA and CDR2 is SQIVND (reference sequence). This CDR3 is CASSSRDPSREKLFF. In DNA, the CDR3 is TGTGCCAGTAGTTCCCGGGATCCGAGTCGTGAAAAACTGTTTTTT.

The gene calls are TRBV2 and TRBJ2-7; 14 nucleotides align to TRBD2. Germline CDR1 SNHLY, CDR2 FYNNEI. J was trimmed by 4 bases and V by 5 bases; bases with no gene match: 10. The CDR3 totals 17 residues. CDR3 DNA: TGTGCCAGCAGTCCCTTGGGGACTAGCGGGGGAGCTTACGAGCAGTACTTC. It codes for CASSPLGTSGGAYEQYF.

DNA for the CDR3: TGTGCCAGCAGTTTGCCGGGACAGGGGGCCAGAGAGCAGTACTTC. Encoded protein: CASSLPGQGAREQYF. The V and J genes are TRBV6-5 and TRBJ2-7; 12 bases fit TRBD1. The CDR3 sequence is 15 residues long. V lost 4 bases, J lost 7 bases, and 8 bases stayed unmatched. Germline loops: CDR1 MNHEY, CDR2 SVGAGI.

V usage is TRBV11-3 and J usage is TRBJ2-7, with 7 nucleotides matching TRBD1. The CDR3 runs 15 residues. Germline loops: CDR1 SGHNT, CDR2 YENEEA. The V segment lost 1 base and the J segment 2 bases; nucleotides outside the gene matches: 5. The CDR3 sequence is CASSLGPGTAYEQYF. CDR3 DNA: TGTGCCAGCAGCTTAGGTCCAGGGACAGCCTACGAGCAGTACTTC.